One sample yielded the 17 T cell receptor beta chains listed below, sequenced in a study of cytomegalovirus exposure and HLA in healthy donors. With 60 Vbeta and 13 Jbeta primers, the PCR was carried out. Method: immunoSEQ multiplex PCR; TCRdb's copy keeps in-frame clones and lacks some. The sample consists of 150,000 to 200,000 clones, roughly 80% of them appearing once. Material for sequencing was PBMCs. The receptors originated from a man aged 18 to 30 in good health and CMV-seronegative.

CDR3 protein: CASSSSGQTYNEQFF. In DNA, the CDR3 is TGTGCCAGCTCTTCTAGCGGGCAAACCTACAATGAGCAGTTCTTC. The chain links TRBV7-6 to TRBJ2-1; TRBD2 matches at 8 bases. The CDR3 extends over 15 amino acids. V trimming: 8 bases; J trimming: 2 bases; junction bases outside the gene matches: 8. CDR1 is SGHVS, CDR2 FNYEAQ, per germline.

By share, this clone ranks as medium-sized. V is TRBV28 and J is TRBJ1-2; TRBD1 aligns across 8 bases. The CDR3 has 17 residues. Germline loops: CDR1 MDHEN, CDR2 SYDVKM. Trimming cost V 8 bases and J 1 base; bases outside gene matches: 15. The DNA of the CDR3 is TGTGCCAGCGGTGCATACAGGACAGGGCTTTTTAACTATGGCTACACCTTC. It specifies CASGAYRTGLFNYGYTF.

This chain links TRBV5-1 with TRBJ2-7; D is undetermined. In germline, CDR1 is SGHRS, CDR2 YFSETQ. The CDR3 has 14 amino acids. V was shortened by 3 bases and J by 0 bases, with 10 bases between the two germline ends. CDR3 nucleotide sequence: TGCGCCAGCAGCTCGTGGCCCGCCTCCTACGAGCAGTACTTC. This codes for CASSSWPASYEQYF.

The chain links TRBV6-7 to TRBJ1-4, with a possible D match to TRBD1 (5 bases). TRBV6-7 is assigned to the ORF class and has an uncertain function. CDR3 size: 15 residues. V shed 4 bases and J shed 3 bases, with 12 bases lying between them. The CDR3 region is CASSWRRGPNEKLFF. The CDR3 region has the DNA TGTGCCAGCAGTTGGAGGAGGGGTCCTAATGAAAAACTGTTTTTT.

This clone appeared a few times. The chain carries TRBV6-6 and TRBJ1-5, with a tentative D call TRBD1 (5 bases). The germline V gene encodes CDR1 MNHNY and CDR2 SVGAGI (reference sequence). This CDR3 comprises 13 residues. The V and J ends lost 3 bases and 6 bases respectively, with 9 bases between them. CDR3 sequence reads: CASSYRGLQPQHF. The CDR3 coding sequence is TGTGCCAGCAGTTATAGGGGCCTTCAGCCCCAGCATTTT.

This chain uses TRBV6-1 with TRBJ2-1, with D maybe TRBD1 (6 bases). CDR3 size: 16 residues. Germline CDR1 is MNHNS and CDR2 is SASEGT. The V end was cut by 4 bases, the J end by 7 bases, with 20 bases between. The CDR3 sequence: CASSVVHRASGNEQFF. In DNA form, the CDR3 reads TGTGCCAGCAGTGTTGTGCACAGGGCGAGTGGGAATGAGCAGTTCTTC.

This clone has only a few counts. This sequence joins TRBV7-3 and TRBJ2-2, with 8 bases aligning to TRBD2. Looked up from germline, CDR1 is SGHTA and CDR2 is FQGTGA. The length of the CDR3 is 16 residues. V lost 5 bases, J lost 3 bases, and 8 bases stayed unmatched. CDR3 in amino acids: CASSPWGSGDTGELFF. DNA of the CDR3: TGTGCCAGCAGCCCGTGGGGTAGCGGGGACACCGGGGAGCTGTTTTTT.

Concerning this clone: Other DNA sequences of this sample code for an identical CDR3. The V and J genes are TRBV28 and TRBJ2-1; D unclear. V lost 5 bases to trimming and J lost 4 bases, with 6 bases between them. CDR1 and CDR2 from the germline V gene are MDHEN and SYDVKM. The CDR3 contains 12 residues. The CDR3 DNA is TGTGCCAGCAGTCTCTTGTACAATGAGCAGTTCTTC. It translates to CASSLLYNEQFF.

This CDR3 reads CASSTTVLNTGELFF. The CDR3 DNA reads as TGTGCCAGTAGTACGACAGTTTTGAACACCGGGGAGCTGTTTTTT. The rearrangement joins TRBV19 to TRBJ2-2; a weak D match, TRBD1 (5 bases). Germline CDR1 and CDR2: LNHDA and SQIVND (reference sequence). V lost 4 bases to trimming and J lost 1 base, with 10 bases between them. The CDR3 consists of 15 residues. The full variable domain, rest sourced from reference TRBV19 and TRBJ2-2, is DGGITQSPKYLFRKEGQNVTLSCEQNLNHDAMYWYRQDPGQGLRLIYYSQIVNDFQKGDIAEGYSVSREKKESFPLTVTSAQKNPTAFYLCASSTTVLNTGELFFGEGSRLTVL.

This chain joins TRBV5-5 and TRBJ2-1; TRBD1 is a possible D gene (6 bases). Germline CDR1 SGHKS, CDR2 YYEKEE (reference sequence). This CDR3 is 13 amino acids long. The V gene lost 4 bases and the J gene lost 4 bases, with 9 bases spanning the gap. DNA for the CDR3: TGTGCCAGCAGCACGGACAGTTACAATGAGCAGTTCTTC. This codes for CASSTDSYNEQFF.

The chain couples TRBV5-5 to TRBJ2-7; 7 bases fit TRBD2. The ends lost 0 bases at V and 6 bases at J; junction bases unmatched: 15. From germline, CDR1 is SGHKS and CDR2 YYEKEE (reference sequence). The CDR3 loop spans 17 amino acids. The CDR3 loop reads CASSLAGVSGLSVEQYF. As DNA, the CDR3 is TGTGCCAGCAGCTTGGCCGGAGTTAGCGGGCTCTCGGTCGAGCAGTACTTC.

J is TRBJ2-7 and V is TRBV7-9; D gene unclear. CDR1 and CDR2 from the germline V gene are SEHNR and FQNEAQ (reference sequence). The length of the CDR3 is 15 residues. Trimming left V 5 bases short and J 2 bases short, with 16 bases between. The CDR3 sequence: CASSPTQDRPYEQYF. CDR3 coding DNA: TGTGCCAGCAGCCCAACCCAGGATCGCCCCTACGAGCAGTACTTC.

The CDR3 sequence is CASSYSRDMRAFF. The CDR3 DNA sequence: TGTGCCAGCAGTTACTCGAGAGATATGCGGGCTTTCTTT. This chain links TRBV6-5 with TRBJ1-1, with D unresolved. The V gene's germline CDR1 is MNHEY and CDR2 SVGAGI. The CDR3 totals 13 residues. V shed 0 bases and J shed 11 bases, with 13 bases lying between them.

The chain links TRBV2 to TRBJ2-1, with 15 bases fitting TRBD2. Germline values: CDR1 SNHLY, CDR2 FYNNEI. Unmatched junction bases numbered 7, after V lost 7 bases and J lost 12 bases. The CDR3 runs to 14 residues. The DNA of the CDR3 is TGTGCCAGCACTTCCGGGACTAGCGGGGGGATGCAGTTCTTC. Translating it yields CASTSGTSGGMQFF.

This chain uses TRBV6-5 with TRBJ1-1; tentatively, D is TRBD1 (6 bases). The germline V and J ends were trimmed by 0 bases and 2 bases, with 10 bases remaining between them. CDR3 length: 15 amino acids. Germline V CDR1 and CDR2: MNHEY, SVGAGI. The CDR3 loop reads CASSYSVRGNTEAFF. For the CDR3, the DNA is TGTGCCAGCAGTTACTCGGTCAGGGGCAACACTGAAGCTTTCTTT.

This clone appeared a single time. The rearrangement uses TRBV9 and TRBJ1-2; a possible D gene is TRBD1 (5 bases). CDR1 SGDLS and CDR2 YYNGEE come from the germline V gene. The CDR3 runs 14 residues. The V and J ends lost 4 bases and 7 bases respectively, with 17 bases between them. CDR3 residues: CASSSLGLGGGYTF. CDR3 nucleotides: TGTGCCAGCAGCTCCCTGGGACTTGGAGGTGGCTACACCTTC.

The rearrangement joins TRBV5-1 to TRBJ1-2; D remains ambiguous. Trimming took 4 bases from V and 4 from J, leaving 17 bases between them. From germline, CDR1 is SGHRS and CDR2 YFSETQ. This CDR3 is 15 amino acids long. The CDR3 coding sequence is TGCGCCAGCAGCCCCGCGGACTCCCAAGTCTATGGCTACACCTTC. This gives the protein CASSPADSQVYGYTF.